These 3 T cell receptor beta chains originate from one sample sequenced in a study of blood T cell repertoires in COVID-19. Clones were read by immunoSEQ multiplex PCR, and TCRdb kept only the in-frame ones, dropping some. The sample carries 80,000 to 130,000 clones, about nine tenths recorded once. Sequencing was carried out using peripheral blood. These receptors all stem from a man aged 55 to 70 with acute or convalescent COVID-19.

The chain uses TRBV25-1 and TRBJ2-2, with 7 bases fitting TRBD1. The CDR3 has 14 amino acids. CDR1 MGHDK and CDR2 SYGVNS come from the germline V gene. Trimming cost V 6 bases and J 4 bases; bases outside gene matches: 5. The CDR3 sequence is CASRPTGITGELFF. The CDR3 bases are TGTGCCAGCAGACCGACAGGGATCACCGGGGAGCTGTTTTTT. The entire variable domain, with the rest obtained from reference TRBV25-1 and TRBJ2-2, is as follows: EADIYQTPRYLVIGTGKKITLECSQTMGHDKMYWYQQDPGMELHLIHYSYGVNSTEKGDLSSESTVSRIRTEHFPLTLESARPSHTSQYLCASRPTGITGELFFGEGSRLTVL.

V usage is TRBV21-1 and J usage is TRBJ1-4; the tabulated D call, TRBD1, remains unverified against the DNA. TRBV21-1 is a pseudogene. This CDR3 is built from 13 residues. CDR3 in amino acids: CASSKKKQGELFF. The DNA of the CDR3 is TGTGCCAGCAGCAAAAAAAAACAGGGAGAACTGTTTTTT.

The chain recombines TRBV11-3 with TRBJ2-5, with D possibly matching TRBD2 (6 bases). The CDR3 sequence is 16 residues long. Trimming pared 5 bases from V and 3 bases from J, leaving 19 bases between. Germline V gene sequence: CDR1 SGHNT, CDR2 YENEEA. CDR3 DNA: TGTGCCAGCAGCCATCTTCGCGGGACTGGAGAAGAGACCCAGTACTTC. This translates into CASSHLRGTGEETQYF.